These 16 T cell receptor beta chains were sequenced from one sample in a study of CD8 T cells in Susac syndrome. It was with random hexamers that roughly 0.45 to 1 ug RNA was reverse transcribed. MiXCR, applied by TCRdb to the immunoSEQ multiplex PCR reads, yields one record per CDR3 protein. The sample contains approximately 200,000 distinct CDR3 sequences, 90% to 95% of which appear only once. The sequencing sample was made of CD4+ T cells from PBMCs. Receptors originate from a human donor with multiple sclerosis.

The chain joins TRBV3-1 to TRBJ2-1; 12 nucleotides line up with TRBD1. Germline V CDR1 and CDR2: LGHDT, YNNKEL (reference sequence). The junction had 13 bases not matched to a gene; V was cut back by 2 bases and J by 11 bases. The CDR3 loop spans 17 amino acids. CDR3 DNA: TGTGCCAGCAGCCAATCCAAGGGGGGGACAGGGGGCAGACAGCAGTTCTTC. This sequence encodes CASSQSKGGTGGRQQFF.

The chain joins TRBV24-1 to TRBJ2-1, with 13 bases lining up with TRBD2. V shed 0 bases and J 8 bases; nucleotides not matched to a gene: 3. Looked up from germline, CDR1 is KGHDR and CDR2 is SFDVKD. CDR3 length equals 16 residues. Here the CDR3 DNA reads TGTGCCACCAGTGATTTGGGGACTAGCGGGAATGATGAGCAGTTCTTC. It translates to CATSDLGTSGNDEQFF.

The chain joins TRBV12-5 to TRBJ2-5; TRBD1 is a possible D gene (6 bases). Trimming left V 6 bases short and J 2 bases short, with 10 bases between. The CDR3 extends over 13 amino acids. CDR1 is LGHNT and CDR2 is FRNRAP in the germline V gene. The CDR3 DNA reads TGTGCTAGTGGCCGGGACACACAAGAGACCCAGTACTTC. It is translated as CASGRDTQETQYF. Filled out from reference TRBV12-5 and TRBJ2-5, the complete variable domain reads DARVTQTPRHKVTEMGQEVTMRCQPILGHNTVFWYRQTMMQGLELLAYFRNRAPLDDSGMPKDRFSAEMPDATLATLKIQPSEPRDSAVYFCASGRDTQETQYFGPGTRLLVL.

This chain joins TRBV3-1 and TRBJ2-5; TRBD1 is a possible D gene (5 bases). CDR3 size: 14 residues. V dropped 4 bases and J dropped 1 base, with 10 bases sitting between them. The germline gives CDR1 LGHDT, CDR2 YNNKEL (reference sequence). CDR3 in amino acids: CASSPRQFQETQYF. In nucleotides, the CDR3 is TGTGCCAGCAGCCCTCGACAGTTCCAAGAGACCCAGTACTTC.

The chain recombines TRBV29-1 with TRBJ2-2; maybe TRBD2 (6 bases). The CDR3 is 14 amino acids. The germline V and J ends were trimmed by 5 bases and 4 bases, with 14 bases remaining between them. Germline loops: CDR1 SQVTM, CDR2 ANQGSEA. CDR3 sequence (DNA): TGCAGCGTTTCCCAGCCTAGCGTCACCGGGGAGCTGTTTTTT. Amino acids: CSVSQPSVTGELFF.

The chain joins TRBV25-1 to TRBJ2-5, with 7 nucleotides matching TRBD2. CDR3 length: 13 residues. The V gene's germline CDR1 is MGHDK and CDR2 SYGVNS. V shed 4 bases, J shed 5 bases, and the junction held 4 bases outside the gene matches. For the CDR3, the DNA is TGTGCCAGCAGTGTAGGGCGGGAGGAGACCCAGTACTTC. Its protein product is CASSVGREETQYF.

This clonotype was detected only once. The CDR3 sequence is CASSPSALIIYEQYF. As DNA, the CDR3 is TGTGCCAGCTCACCATCGGCGCTTATCATTTACGAGCAGTACTTC. This rearrangement joins TRBV18 to TRBJ2-7; no clear D gene. Per germline, CDR1 KGHSH and CDR2 LQKENI. This CDR3 region has 15 residues. The V end lost 2 bases, the J end lost 4 bases, and 15 bases lay between the germline ends.

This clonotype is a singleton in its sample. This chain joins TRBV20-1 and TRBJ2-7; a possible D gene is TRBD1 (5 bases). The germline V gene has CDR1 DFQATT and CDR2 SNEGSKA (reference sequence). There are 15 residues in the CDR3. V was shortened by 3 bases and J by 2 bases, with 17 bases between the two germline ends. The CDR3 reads CSASGWQGSTYEQYF. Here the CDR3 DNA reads TGCAGTGCTAGTGGTTGGCAGGGCTCCACCTACGAGCAGTACTTC.

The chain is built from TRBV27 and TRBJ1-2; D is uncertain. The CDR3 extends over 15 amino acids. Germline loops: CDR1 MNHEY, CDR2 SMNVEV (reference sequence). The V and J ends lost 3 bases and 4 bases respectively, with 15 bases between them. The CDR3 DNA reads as TGTGCCAGCAGTTTTGGTGATAGGGCCACCTATGGCTACACCTTC. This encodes CASSFGDRATYGYTF.

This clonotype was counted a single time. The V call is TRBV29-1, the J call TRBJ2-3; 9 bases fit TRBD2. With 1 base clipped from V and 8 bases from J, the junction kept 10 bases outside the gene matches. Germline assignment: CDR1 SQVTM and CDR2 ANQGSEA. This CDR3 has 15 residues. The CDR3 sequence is CSVEALGLAGSTQYF. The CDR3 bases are TGCAGCGTTGAAGCTTTGGGGCTAGCGGGGAGTACGCAGTATTTT.

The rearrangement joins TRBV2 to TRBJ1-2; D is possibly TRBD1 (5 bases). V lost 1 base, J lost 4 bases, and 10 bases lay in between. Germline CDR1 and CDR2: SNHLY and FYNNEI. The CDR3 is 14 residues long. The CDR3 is CASSEEGQGYGYTF. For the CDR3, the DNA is TGTGCCAGCAGTGAAGAAGGCCAGGGCTATGGCTACACCTTC.

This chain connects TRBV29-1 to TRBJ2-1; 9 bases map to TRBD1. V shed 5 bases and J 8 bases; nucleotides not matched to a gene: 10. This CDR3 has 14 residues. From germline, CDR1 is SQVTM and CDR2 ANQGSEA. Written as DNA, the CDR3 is TGCAGCGTTCCGTGGACAGGGGAAATGGATGAGCAGTTCTTC. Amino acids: CSVPWTGEMDEQFF.

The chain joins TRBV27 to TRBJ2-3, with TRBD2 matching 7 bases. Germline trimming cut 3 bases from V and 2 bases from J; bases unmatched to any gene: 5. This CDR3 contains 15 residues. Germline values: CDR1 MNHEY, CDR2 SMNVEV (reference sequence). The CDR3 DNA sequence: TGTGCCAGCAGTTTGATGGCGGGGGACACAGATACGCAGTATTTT. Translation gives CASSLMAGDTDTQYF.

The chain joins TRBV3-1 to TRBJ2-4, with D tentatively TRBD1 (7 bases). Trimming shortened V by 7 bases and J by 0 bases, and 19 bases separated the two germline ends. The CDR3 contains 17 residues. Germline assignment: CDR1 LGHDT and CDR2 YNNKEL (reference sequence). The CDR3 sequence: CASKDTSQGGAKNIQYF. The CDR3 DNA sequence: TGTGCCAGCAAAGACACTTCTCAGGGGGGAGCCAAAAACATTCAGTACTTC.

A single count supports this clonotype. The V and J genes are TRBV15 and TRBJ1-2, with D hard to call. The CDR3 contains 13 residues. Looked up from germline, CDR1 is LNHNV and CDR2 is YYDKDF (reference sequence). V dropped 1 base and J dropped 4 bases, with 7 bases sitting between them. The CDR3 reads CATSRVEGYGYTF. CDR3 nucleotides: TGTGCCACCAGCAGAGTGGAGGGCTATGGCTACACCTTC.

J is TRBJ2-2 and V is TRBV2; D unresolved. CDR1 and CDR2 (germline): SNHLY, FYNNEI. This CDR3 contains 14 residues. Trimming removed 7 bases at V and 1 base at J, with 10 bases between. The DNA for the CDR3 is TGTGCCAGCATGGAGACGCGGAACACCGGGGAGCTGTTTTTT. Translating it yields CASMETRNTGELFF.